This T cell receptor (beta chain) was recovered during a study of T cell responses to AZD1222 COVID-19 vaccine. Study-wide points: Seropositive at baseline were only a handful of AZD1222 recipients. Reportedly, close to half of spike-specific TCRs are directed against unmutated variant regions.

Profiling relied on immunoSEQ multiplex PCR, and the TCRdb table lists in-frame clones only, not all of them. The table lists 150,000 to 200,000 clones, around nine tenths of them singletons, with 4.3% in the top ten. About this clone itself: Its antigen remains unknown.

Germline assignment: CDR1 GTSNPN and CDR2 SVGIG (reference sequence). The CDR3 is 15 residues long. V lost 0 bases and J lost 6; bases outside the gene matches: 5. This TCR was recovered from an adult who received the AZD1222 COVID-19 vaccine. The sequencing here drew on peripheral blood, taken 28 days after the second AZD1222 dose. V gene TRBV30 combines with J gene TRBJ1-5; TRBD1 aligns across 10 bases. CDR3 loop: CAWSVGTGDTQPQHF. In nucleotides, the CDR3 is TGTGCCTGGAGTGTAGGGACAGGGGATACTCAGCCCCAGCATTTT.